Listed here is a single T cell receptor beta chain. This record comes from a study of blood T cell repertoires in COVID-19. Looked up from germline, CDR1 is MNHEY and CDR2 is SVGAGI. V lost 10 bases and J lost 7; bases outside the gene matches: 6. The CDR3 totals 12 residues. Study processing details: Reference gene primer amplification yielded estimated nucleated cell counts. Assay used: immunoSEQ multiplex PCR; TCRdb lists only in-frame clones, some missing. V and J calls and clone size come straight from that table; D and trimming were deduced from the DNA. The repertoire consists of 20,000 to 25,000 clones, with about 86% occurring once and the leading ten covering 18%.

The V gene is TRBV6-5, the J gene TRBJ2-1; 8 bases align to TRBD1. The sequencing sample was made of peripheral blood. This TCR was recovered from a human donor with acute or convalescent COVID-19. The donor label of this sample is uncertain. The CDR3 bases are TGTGCCACCCAGACAGGGGAGAATGAGCAGTTCTTC. This codes for CATQTGENEQFF.